The 29 T cell receptor beta chains reported below all come from one sample, sequenced in a study of T cells in narcolepsy listed by TCRdb under 2018. The library was generated by the immunoSEQ multiplex PCR assay. TCRdb holds this immuneACCESS table with in-frame rearrangements only. Some clones are missing; in checked studies, unresolved V genes explain under half, and the rest has no known cause. The sample records some 34,000 clones, around 90% of which are singletons. The leading ten clones occupy around 1.2% of the sample. Sequenced sample: CD45RA- memory CD4+ T cells from PBMCs. The sample's cell subset or site label is to be understood as: memory T cells sorted ex vivo from peripheral blood. Receptors were obtained from a human donor with narcolepsy.

This clone was observed a single time. This chain connects TRBV29-1 to TRBJ2-1; 8 bases align to TRBD2. The germline CDR1 and CDR2 sequences are SQVTM and ANQGSEA. V gave up 6 bases and J gave up 4 bases; unmatched junction bases: 20. The CDR3 sequence is 18 residues long. The CDR3 is CSVHSLEGRTSWYNEQFF. CDR3 coding DNA: TGCAGCGTCCACAGTCTAGAGGGTAGGACTAGCTGGTACAATGAGCAGTTCTTC.

To note about this clone: At the DNA level, this CDR3 is encoded by other sequences in the same sample as well. This chain joins TRBV7-3 and TRBJ2-1, with 9 positions matching TRBD2. The germline V gene encodes CDR1 SGHTA and CDR2 FQGTGA. Trimming took 5 bases from V and 12 from J; bases not matched to a gene: 8. This CDR3 is built from 13 residues. The CDR3 DNA reads as TGTGCCAGCAGCCTGCGGGGGGGCGAAGTGCAGTTCTTC. Translation: CASSLRGGEVQFF. Looking up the rest from reference TRBV7-3 and TRBJ2-1 gives the full variable domain: GAGVSQTPSNKVTEKGKYVELRCDPISGHTALYWYRQSLGQGPEFLIYFQGTGAADDSGLPNDRFFAVRPEGSVSTLKIQRTERGDSAVYLCASSLRGGEVQFFGPGTRLTVL.

This chain links TRBV28 with TRBJ2-7, with D maybe TRBD2 (6 bases). V gave up 6 bases and J gave up 13 bases, with 16 bases separating them. Germline CDR1 reads MDHEN; CDR2 reads SYDVKM. This CDR3 spans 11 amino acids. The CDR3 region has the DNA TGTGCCAGCAGCACTTCCGGGAGAAAATACTTC. Translated, it gives CASSTSGRKYF.

V usage is TRBV6-1 and J usage is TRBJ1-2; tentative D call: TRBD1 (6 bases). Germline values: CDR1 MNHNS, CDR2 SASEGT. CDR3 length equals 14 residues. The V end lost 6 bases, the J end lost 0 bases, and 11 bases lay between the germline ends. CDR3: CASSGGSANYGYTF. DNA for the CDR3: TGTGCCAGCAGCGGGGGCTCAGCTAACTATGGCTACACCTTC.

This sequence joins TRBV7-8 and TRBJ2-5, with a weak D call TRBD1 (5 bases). This CDR3 has 12 amino acids. V lost 5 bases, J lost 7 bases, and 11 bases lay in between. In germline, CDR1 is SGHVS, CDR2 FQNEAQ. The CDR3 DNA follows: TGTGCCAGCAGCCCAGCGCAGGGGACCCAGTACTTC. Translation: CASSPAQGTQYF.

This clone was picked up a small number of times. The rearrangement joins TRBV5-4 to TRBJ2-2, with D unclear. The germline gives CDR1 SGHNT, CDR2 YYREEE (reference sequence). The CDR3 spans 16 residues. V gave up 0 bases and J gave up 1 base, with 10 bases separating them. CDR3 residues: CASSLGLHLNTGELFF. The CDR3 region has the DNA TGTGCCAGCAGCTTGGGGCTACACCTGAACACCGGGGAGCTGTTTTTT.

The rearrangement links TRBV19 to TRBJ1-5; D is unresolved. In germline, CDR1 is LNHDA, CDR2 SQIVND (reference sequence). V lost 5 bases, J lost 0 bases, and 11 bases lay in between. The length of the CDR3 is 15 residues. CDR3 sequence reads: CASSYSTYSNQPQHF. In nucleotides, the CDR3 is TGTGCCAGTAGTTACAGCACCTATAGCAATCAGCCCCAGCATTTT.

This clone was counted a few times. CDR3 sequence: CASSLRSGTSGHNEQFF. The CDR3 DNA sequence: TGTGCCAGCAGCCTGAGATCGGGGACTAGCGGTCACAATGAGCAGTTCTTC. The chain has TRBV7-8 and TRBJ2-1, with 11 bases identical to TRBD2. Germline trimming cut 5 bases from V and 5 bases from J; bases unmatched to any gene: 11. In germline, CDR1 is SGHVS, CDR2 FQNEAQ. The length of the CDR3 is 17 residues. Complete variable domain (other parts from reference TRBV7-8 and TRBJ2-1): GAGVSQSPRYKVAKRGQDVALRCDPISGHVSLFWYQQALGQGPEFLTYFQNEAQLDKSGLPSDRFFAERPEGSVSTLKIQRTQQEDSAVYLCASSLRSGTSGHNEQFFGPGTRLTVL.

This chain joins TRBV7-7 and TRBJ2-5, with D possibly being TRBD2 (5 bases). This CDR3 is built from 14 residues. Trimming took off 5 bases at V and 4 bases at J, with 14 bases between the two ends. In germline, CDR1 is SSHAT, CDR2 FNYEAQ (reference sequence). For the CDR3, the DNA is TGTGCCAGCAGCCCGCGGGTTTCGGGAGAGACCCAGTACTTC. Protein sequence: CASSPRVSGETQYF.

The rearrangement uses TRBV2 and TRBJ2-6, with 7 bases that match TRBD2. The junction had 3 bases not matched to a gene; V was cut back by 2 bases and J by 2 bases. The CDR3 sequence is 16 residues long. Looked up from germline, CDR1 is SNHLY and CDR2 is FYNNEI. CDR3 in DNA: TGTGCCAGCAGTGAAAGTGGGGGGGCTGGGGCCAACGTCCTGACTTTC. It specifies CASSESGGAGANVLTF.

The chain has TRBV6-6 and TRBJ1-6, with D hard to call. V was pared by 3 bases and J by 7 bases, with 4 bases between. Germline V gives CDR1 MNHNY, CDR2 SVGAGI (reference sequence). CDR3 length: 12 residues. The CDR3 DNA follows: TGTGCCAGCAGTTATAGGAATTCACCCCTCCACTTT. As protein: CASSYRNSPLHF.

The chain carries TRBV19 and TRBJ2-7; 9 bases are a match to TRBD1. V trimming: 6 bases; J trimming: 2 bases; junction bases outside the gene matches: 2. The CDR3 is made up of 13 amino acids. Germline CDR1 and CDR2: LNHDA and SQIVND (reference sequence). In nucleotides, the CDR3 is TGTGCCAGTAGACAGGGGGCCACCTACGAGCAGTACTTC. It translates to CASRQGATYEQYF.

This chain connects TRBV30 to TRBJ1-1; maybe TRBD1 (5 bases). The V gene lost 3 bases and the J gene lost 4 bases, with 15 bases spanning the gap. CDR3 length: 14 amino acids. Germline values: CDR1 GTSNPN, CDR2 SVGIG (reference sequence). The chain's CDR3 is CAWSSWRGGTEAFF. The DNA of the CDR3 is TGTGCCTGGAGCTCGTGGCGCGGGGGCACTGAAGCTTTCTTT.

The chain joins TRBV28 to TRBJ1-1; 10 bases fit TRBD1. Per germline, CDR1 MDHEN and CDR2 SYDVKM. The CDR3 has 17 residues. V gave up 4 bases and J gave up 3 bases; unmatched junction bases: 11. The CDR3 sequence: CASSYRDRGRKHTEAFF. Written as DNA, the CDR3 is TGTGCCAGCAGTTACCGGGACAGGGGACGAAAGCACACTGAAGCTTTCTTT.

This chain connects TRBV4-2 to TRBJ2-2; 10 bases are a match to TRBD2. Per germline, CDR1 LGHNA and CDR2 YNFKEQ. V lost 0 bases to trimming and J lost 8 bases; unmatched junction nucleotides: 9. The CDR3 has 17 residues. CDR3 loop: CASSQEPSGRALGELFF. The CDR3 nucleotides read TGTGCCAGCAGCCAAGAACCCAGCGGGAGGGCCCTAGGGGAGCTGTTTTTT.

This chain links TRBV28 with TRBJ2-1; maybe TRBD2 (6 bases). The CDR3 has 14 residues. The V gene lost 5 bases and the J gene lost 3 bases, with 11 bases spanning the gap. Germline CDR1 and CDR2: MDHEN and SYDVKM. CDR3 region: CASSPSGLYNEQFF. The CDR3 nucleotides are TGTGCCAGCAGTCCGAGCGGGCTCTACAATGAGCAGTTCTTC.

This CDR3 is CASSRTANQPQHF. For the CDR3, the DNA is TGTGCCAGCAGCAGGACAGCTAATCAGCCCCAGCATTTT. This chain uses TRBV5-5 with TRBJ1-5, with D possibly TRBD1 on 6 matching bases. CDR3 length: 13 amino acids. From germline, CDR1 is SGHKS and CDR2 YYEKEE (reference sequence). Trimming shortened V by 4 bases and J by 4 bases, and 9 bases separated the two germline ends.

This rearrangement joins TRBV5-6 to TRBJ1-3; D remains unclear. V was shortened by 1 base and J by 0 bases, with 5 bases between the two germline ends. Germline CDR1 is SGHDT and CDR2 is YYEEEE. CDR3 size: 14 residues. The CDR3 protein is CASSLPSSGNTIYF. CDR3 nucleotide sequence: TGTGCCAGCAGCTTGCCCAGCTCTGGAAACACCATATATTTT.

The chain couples TRBV4-3 to TRBJ2-7, with 11 bases lining up with TRBD2. There are 18 residues in the CDR3. CDR1 LGHNA and CDR2 YSLEER come from the germline V gene. Losses at the gene ends were 1 base for V and 2 bases for J; bases not matched to a gene: 10. The CDR3 bases are TGCGCCAGCAGCCAAGGGGTCCTAGCGGGGGGAGGTACCTACGAGCAGTACTTC. It is translated as CASSQGVLAGGGTYEQYF.

Notes on this clone: Other DNA sequences in the same sample also yield this CDR3. The rearrangement joins TRBV6-1 to TRBJ1-5; 8 nucleotides line up with TRBD1. V gave up 5 bases and J gave up 6 bases; unmatched junction bases: 6. Germline assignment: CDR1 MNHNS and CDR2 SASEGT. The CDR3 runs to 14 residues. CDR3 in amino acids: CASSLTGVGQPQHF. CDR3 DNA sequence: TGTGCCAGCAGTCTGACAGGGGTTGGTCAGCCCCAGCATTTT.

The genes are TRBV5-6 and TRBJ1-4; 7 bases fit TRBD1. The germline V gene encodes CDR1 SGHDT and CDR2 YYEEEE. V was clipped by 3 bases and J by 6 bases; unmatched bases: 8. The CDR3 runs 15 residues. The CDR3 region is CASSSQTGKDEKLFF. CDR3 DNA: TGTGCCAGCAGCTCCCAGACAGGGAAGGATGAAAAACTGTTTTTT.

The chain recombines TRBV5-1 with TRBJ1-1; 10 nucleotides match TRBD1. The V and J ends lost 0 bases and 1 base, in that order; junction bases with no gene match: 3. CDR1 and CDR2 from the germline V gene are SGHRS and YFSETQ. CDR3 length equals 16 residues. CDR3 in DNA: TGCGCCAGCAGCTTGGGACAGGGGGCGGGGAACACTGAAGCTTTCTTT. Translating gives CASSLGQGAGNTEAFF.

The genes are TRBV28 and TRBJ1-5; D gene ambiguous. CDR3 length: 12 residues. Looked up from germline, CDR1 is MDHEN and CDR2 is SYDVKM. Trimming stripped 4 bases from V and 7 bases from J, with 8 bases between. The CDR3 nucleotides read TGTGCCAGCAGTTCCCCCTACCAGCCCCAGCATTTT. This sequence encodes CASSSPYQPQHF.

The chain joins TRBV9 to TRBJ2-5; the match to TRBD2 covers 10 bases. The germline CDR1 and CDR2 sequences are SGDLS and YYNGEE. V dropped 3 bases and J dropped 2; count of bases not matched to a gene: 10. CDR3 size: 17 residues. The CDR3 region is CASSAPRLAGGQETQYF. The DNA for the CDR3 is TGTGCCAGCAGCGCACCGAGACTAGCGGGTGGACAAGAGACCCAGTACTTC.

The chain combines TRBV9 with TRBJ1-4, with 9 positions matching TRBD1. CDR3 length: 15 amino acids. V lost 2 bases and J lost 5; bases outside the gene matches: 4. The germline gives CDR1 SGDLS, CDR2 YYNGEE. DNA of the CDR3: TGTGCCAGCAGCGTGAGACAGGGGGGGAATGAAAAACTGTTTTTT. It codes for CASSVRQGGNEKLFF.

V gene TRBV11-2 combines with J gene TRBJ1-1; D call uncertain. The length of the CDR3 is 11 residues. Trimming left V 2 bases short and J 8 bases short, with 6 bases between. In germline, CDR1 is SGHAT, CDR2 FQNNGV. The CDR3 DNA reads as TGTGCCAGCAGCTTAAAGAGCGAAGCTTTCTTT. It codes for CASSLKSEAFF.

The chain uses TRBV5-1 and TRBJ2-2; D remains ambiguous. The CDR3 is 16 amino acids. V lost 3 bases and J 5 bases, leaving 17 bases between the germline ends. Germline V lookup: CDR1 SGHRS, CDR2 YFSETQ. As DNA, the CDR3 is TGCGCCAGCAGCTCGGTATTAAGTTTAGGGACCGGGGAGCTGTTTTTT. Amino acid sequence: CASSSVLSLGTGELFF.

The V call is TRBV6-5, the J call TRBJ1-2, with D perhaps TRBD1 (5 bases). The germline V gene encodes CDR1 MNHEY and CDR2 SVGAGI. Trimming removed 5 bases from V and 4 bases from J, with 17 bases in between. The CDR3 runs to 15 residues. CDR3 sequence (DNA): TGTGCCAGCAGTCCGATACGGGACGGTTTCTATGGCTACACCTTC. Protein product: CASSPIRDGFYGYTF.

V usage is TRBV5-6 and J usage is TRBJ1-3, with 7 bases aligning to TRBD1. The CDR3 covers 16 residues. The V gene end was trimmed by 1 base and the J gene end by 6 bases; junction bases not matched to a gene: 10. Looked up from germline, CDR1 is SGHDT and CDR2 is YYEEEE. DNA for the CDR3: TGTGCCAGCAGCTTGCTTGGACAGGAGGCTGAAAACACCATATATTTT. Residues: CASSLLGQEAENTIYF.